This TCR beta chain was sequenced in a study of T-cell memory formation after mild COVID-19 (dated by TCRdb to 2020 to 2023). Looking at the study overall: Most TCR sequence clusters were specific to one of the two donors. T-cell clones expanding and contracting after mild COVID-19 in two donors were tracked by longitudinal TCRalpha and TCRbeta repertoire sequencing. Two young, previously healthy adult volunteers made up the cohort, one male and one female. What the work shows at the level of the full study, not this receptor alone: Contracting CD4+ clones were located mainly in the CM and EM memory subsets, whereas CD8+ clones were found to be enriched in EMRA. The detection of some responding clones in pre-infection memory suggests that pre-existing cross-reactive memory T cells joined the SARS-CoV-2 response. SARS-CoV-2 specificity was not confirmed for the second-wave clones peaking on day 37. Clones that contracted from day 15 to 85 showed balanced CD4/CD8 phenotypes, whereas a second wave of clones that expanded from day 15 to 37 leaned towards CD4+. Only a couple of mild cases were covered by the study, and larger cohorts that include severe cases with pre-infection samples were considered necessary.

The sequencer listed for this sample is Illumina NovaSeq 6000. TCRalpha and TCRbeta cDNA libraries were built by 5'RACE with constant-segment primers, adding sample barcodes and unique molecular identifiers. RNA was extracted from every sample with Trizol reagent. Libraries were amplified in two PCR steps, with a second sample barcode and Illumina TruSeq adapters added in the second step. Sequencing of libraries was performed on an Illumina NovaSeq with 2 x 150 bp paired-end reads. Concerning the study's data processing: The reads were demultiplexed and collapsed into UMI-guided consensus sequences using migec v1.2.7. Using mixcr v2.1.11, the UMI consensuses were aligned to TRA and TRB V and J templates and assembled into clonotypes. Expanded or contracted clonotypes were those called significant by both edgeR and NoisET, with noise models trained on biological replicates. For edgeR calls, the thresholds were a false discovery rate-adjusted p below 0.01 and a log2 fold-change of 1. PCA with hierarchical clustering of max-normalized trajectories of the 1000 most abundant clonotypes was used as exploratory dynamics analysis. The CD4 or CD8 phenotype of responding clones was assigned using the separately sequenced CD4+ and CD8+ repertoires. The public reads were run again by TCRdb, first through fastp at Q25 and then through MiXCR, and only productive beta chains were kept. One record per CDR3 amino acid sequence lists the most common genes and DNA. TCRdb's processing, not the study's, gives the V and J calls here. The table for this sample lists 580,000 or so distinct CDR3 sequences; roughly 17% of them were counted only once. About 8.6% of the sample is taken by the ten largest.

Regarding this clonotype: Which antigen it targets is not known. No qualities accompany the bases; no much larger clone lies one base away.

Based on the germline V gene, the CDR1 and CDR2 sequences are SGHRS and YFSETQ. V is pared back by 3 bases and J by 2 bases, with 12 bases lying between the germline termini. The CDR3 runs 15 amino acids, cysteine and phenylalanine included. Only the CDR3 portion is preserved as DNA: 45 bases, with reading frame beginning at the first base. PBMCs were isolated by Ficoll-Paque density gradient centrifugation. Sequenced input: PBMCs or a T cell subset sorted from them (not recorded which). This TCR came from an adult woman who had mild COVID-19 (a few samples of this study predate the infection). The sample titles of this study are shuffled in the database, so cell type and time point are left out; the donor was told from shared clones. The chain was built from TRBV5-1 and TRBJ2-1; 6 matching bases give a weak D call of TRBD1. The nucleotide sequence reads TGCGCCAGCAGCTCGCTCTGGACAGCCTACAATGAGCAGTTCTTC. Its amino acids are CASSSLWTAYNEQFF. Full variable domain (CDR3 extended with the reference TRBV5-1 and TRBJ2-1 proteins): KAGVTQTPRYLIKTRGQQVTLSCSPISGHRSVSWYQQTPGQGLQFLFEYFSETQRNKGNFPGRFSGRQFSNSRSEMNVSTLELGDSALYLCASSSLWTAYNEQFFGPGTRLTVL.